This is a list of T cell receptor beta chains from one sample in a study of blood T cell repertoires in COVID-19. Data came from immunoSEQ multiplex PCR; TCRdb stores just in-frame clones and leaves some out. The table lists 400,000 to 450,000 clones, about 88% of them singletons, with 1.5% to 1.8% in the top ten. The sequenced material came from peripheral blood. The receptors were gathered from a middle-aged woman with COVID-19, enrolled during active disease. CDR3s include the opening cysteine and the closing phenylalanine or tryptophan. The D gene is left open where the match is weak. Clone size is not always given. Where it is, it says once, few, many or a class for expanded clones.

D: TRBD1
V: TRBV30
J: TRBJ1-6
size: .
CDR3: CAWSLRTGGNNSPLHF
DNA: TGTGCCTGGAGTTTGAGGACAGGGGGAAATAATTCACCCCTCCACTTT

D: .
V: TRBV19
J: TRBJ1-2
size: .
CDR3: CASSLSDRGYTF
DNA: TGTGCCAGTAGCCTGAGCGACCGTGGCTACACCTTC

D: TRBD1
V: TRBV4-3
J: TRBJ1-6
size: .
CDR3: CASGQGWGSPLHF
DNA: TGCGCCAGCGGACAGGGATGGGGTTCACCCCTCCACTTT

D: TRBD1
V: TRBV6-2/TRBV6-3
J: TRBJ1-4
size: .
CDR3: CASSYRTGIPEKLFF
DNA: TGTGCCAGCAGTTACAGGACAGGGATCCCTGAAAAACTGTTTTTT

D: TRBD1
V: TRBV19
J: TRBJ1-2
size: .
CDR3: CATYTRQGKYGYTF
DNA: TGTGCCACATATACCAGACAGGGGAAGTATGGCTACACCTTC

D: .
V: TRBV5-4
J: TRBJ1-5
size: .
CDR3: CASSPGISNQPQHF
DNA: TGTGCCAGCAGCCCCGGTATTAGCAATCAGCCCCAGCATTTT

D: .
V: TRBV19
J: TRBJ1-6
size: .
CDR3: CASSISPGSPLHF
DNA: TGTGCCAGTAGTATCAGCCCGGGGTCACCCCTCCACTTT

D: .
V: TRBV5-1
J: TRBJ1-6
size: .
CDR3: CASRQGSEGSPLHF
DNA: TGCGCCAGCAGGCAGGGCTCCGAAGGCTCACCCCTCCACTTT

D: TRBD2
V: TRBV7-2
J: TRBJ2-3
size: .
CDR3: CASSLAASSGRRTTDTQYF
DNA: TGTGCCAGCAGCTTAGCGGCGTCTAGCGGGAGACGTACCACAGATACGCAGTATTTT

D: .
V: TRBV28
J: TRBJ1-5
size: once
CDR3: CASSPGGAEMQPQHF
DNA: TGTGCCAGCAGTCCCGGGGGGGCGGAAATGCAGCCCCAGCATTTT

D: .
V: TRBV29-1
J: TRBJ1-2
size: .
CDR3: CSVWTTIYGYTF
DNA: TGCAGCGTGTGGACGACTATCTATGGCTACACCTTC

D: TRBD1
V: TRBV5-1
J: TRBJ2-7
size: .
CDR3: CASSLRDRATDEQYF
DNA: TGCGCCAGCAGCCTACGGGACAGGGCAACCGACGAGCAGTACTTC

D: TRBD2
V: TRBV7-9
J: TRBJ2-1
size: once
CDR3: CASSHGTRTSGRTEQFF
DNA: TGTGCCAGCAGCCACGGGACTAGGACTAGCGGGAGGACCGAGCAGTTCTTC

D: .
V: TRBV6-5
J: TRBJ2-7
size: .
CDR3: CASSYVVGSSYEQYF
DNA: TGTGCCAGCAGTTACGTAGTAGGGAGCTCCTACGAGCAGTACTTC

D: .
V: TRBV6-1
J: TRBJ1-2
size: .
CDR3: CASSARLGGALGFGYTF
DNA: TGTGCCAGCAGTGCACGATTGGGAGGGGCCCTTGGGTTTGGCTACACCTTC

D: .
V: TRBV12-3/TRBV12-4
J: TRBJ2-3
size: once
CDR3: CASSLRGDTQYF
DNA: TGTGCCAGCAGTTTAAGAGGGGATACGCAGTATTTT

D: .
V: TRBV9
J: TRBJ1-2
size: .
CDR3: CASSVWGLGGYTF
DNA: TGTGCCAGCAGCGTATGGGGGCTGGGCGGCTACACCTTC

D: TRBD2
V: TRBV4-3
J: TRBJ2-7
size: .
CDR3: CASSQGGPSGLAYEQYF
DNA: TGCGCCAGCAGCCAAGGCGGCCCTAGCGGGCTAGCCTACGAGCAGTACTTC

D: .
V: TRBV6-2/TRBV6-3
J: TRBJ2-7
size: .
CDR3: CASSSPLAGYEQYF
DNA: TGTGCCAGCAGTTCCCCACTGGCAGGGTACGAGCAGTACTTC

D: TRBD1
V: TRBV5-4
J: TRBJ1-2
size: few
CDR3: CASSLWGQGAPYGYTF
DNA: TGTGCCAGCAGCTTGTGGGGACAGGGGGCACCCTATGGCTACACCTTC

D: .
V: TRBV20-1
J: TRBJ2-1
size: few
CDR3: CSASRPVGSPNEQFF
DNA: TGCAGTGCTAGTAGACCAGTGGGGAGCCCCAATGAGCAGTTCTTC

D: TRBD1
V: TRBV4-3
J: TRBJ2-7
size: .
CDR3: CASSQWGTRGSYEQYF
DNA: TGCGCCAGCAGCCAATGGGGGACCAGGGGGTCCTACGAGCAGTACTTC

D: .
V: TRBV6-1
J: TRBJ1-5
size: .
CDR3: CASSASPGDGNQPQHF
DNA: TGTGCCAGCAGTGCAAGCCCAGGGGATGGCAATCAGCCCCAGCATTTT

D: .
V: TRBV5-1
J: TRBJ2-3
size: .
CDR3: CASTIRGDTDTQYF
DNA: TGCGCCAGTACTATCAGGGGAGACACAGATACGCAGTATTTT

D: .
V: TRBV5-1
J: TRBJ1-3
size: .
CDR3: CASSLDGTSSGNTIYF
DNA: TGCGCCAGCAGCTTGGACGGGACAAGCTCTGGAAACACCATATATTTT

D: .
V: TRBV18
J: TRBJ2-3
size: .
CDR3: CASSSYNGIDTQYF
DNA: TGTGCCAGCTCATCCTACAACGGGATTGATACGCAGTATTTT

D: .
V: TRBV2
J: TRBJ1-3
size: .
CDR3: CASSVSGYRSGNTIYF
DNA: TGTGCCAGCAGTGTTTCAGGTTATCGGTCTGGAAACACCATATATTTT

D: TRBD1
V: TRBV5-4
J: TRBJ1-1
size: .
CDR3: CASSDARGLRTEAFF
DNA: TGTGCCAGCAGCGACGCCAGGGGGCTACGGACTGAAGCTTTCTTT

D: .
V: TRBV5-6
J: TRBJ2-6
size: .
CDR3: CASSLVASPSGANVLTF
DNA: TGTGCCAGCAGCTTGGTCGCCAGTCCCTCTGGGGCCAACGTCCTGACTTTC

D: TRBD1
V: TRBV14
J: TRBJ1-1
size: .
CDR3: CASSEGQVMNTEAFF
DNA: TGTGCCAGCAGCGAAGGACAGGTCATGAACACTGAAGCTTTCTTT

D: TRBD1
V: TRBV4-1
J: TRBJ1-2
size: .
CDR3: CASSQDYGTAYGYTF
DNA: TGCGCCAGCAGCCAAGATTATGGGACAGCTTATGGCTACACCTTC

D: TRBD2
V: TRBV4-2
J: TRBJ2-2
size: .
CDR3: CASDLSSGGPNTGELFF
DNA: TGTGCCAGCGATTTAAGTAGCGGGGGCCCGAACACCGGGGAGCTGTTTTTT

D: TRBD1
V: TRBV30
J: TRBJ2-5
size: .
CDR3: CAWNGQGNQETQYF
DNA: TGTGCCTGGAATGGACAGGGCAATCAAGAGACCCAGTACTTC

D: .
V: TRBV6-5
J: TRBJ1-1
size: .
CDR3: CASSLTVNTEAFF
DNA: TGTGCCAGCAGCCTCACAGTGAACACTGAAGCTTTCTTT

D: TRBD1
V: TRBV4-2
J: TRBJ1-2
size: .
CDR3: CASSVDRAYGYTF
DNA: TGTGCCAGCAGCGTCGACAGGGCCTATGGCTACACCTTC